Each of the 30 T cell receptor beta chains below was sequenced from the same sample in a study of T cells in Graves' hyperthyroidism and ophthalmopathy. RNA transcripts yielded amplified TCR beta CDR3 regions. The primer set for the first-round RT-PCR of the TCR CDR3 was HTBI. Each CDR3 protein is one row after TCRdb ran MiXCR on the multiplex PCR reads. This sample carries 500,000 to 800,000 distinct CDR3 sequences, about 45% of them seen once, and the ten largest clones take more than 7%. Sequenced input: peripheral blood or thyroid tissue (not recorded which). These receptors came from an adult man with Graves' disease, either hyperthyroidism or ophthalmopathy (not recorded which).

This clonotype has just one count. In DNA form, the CDR3 reads TGTGCCAGCAGTTTAGTGACAGGAGTTAATTCACCCCTCCACTTT. The encoded protein is CASSLVTGVNSPLHF. This chain links TRBV2 with TRBJ1-6; TRBD1 might be the D (6 bases). In germline, CDR1 is SNHLY, CDR2 FYNNEI. The CDR3 is made up of 15 amino acids. The V end was cut by 5 bases, the J end by 6 bases, with 14 bases between.

The V and J genes are TRBV7-2 and TRBJ2-2; TRBD1 agrees at 11 bases. Germline CDR1 SGHTA, CDR2 FQGNSA. V was clipped by 6 bases and J by 4 bases; unmatched bases: 7. The CDR3 is 16 amino acids. The CDR3 is CASRRDRGRATGELFF. CDR3 coding DNA: TGTGCCAGCAGGCGGGACAGGGGGAGGGCCACCGGGGAGCTGTTTTTT.

V is TRBV24-1 and J is TRBJ2-5; TRBD2 agrees at 13 bases. Germline trimming cut 3 bases from V and 11 bases from J; bases unmatched to any gene: 11. The CDR3 length is 16 residues. Germline lookup yields CDR1 KGHDR and CDR2 SFDVKD. CDR3 residues: CATSDRTSGRSDTQYF. CDR3 sequence (DNA): TGTGCCACCAGTGATCGGACTAGCGGGAGATCAGATACGCAGTACTTC.

V is TRBV2 and J is TRBJ1-5; 7 bases line up with TRBD1. TRBJ2-3 explains the end of the DNA better; the J call may be wrong. CDR1 and CDR2 (germline): SNHLY, FYNNEI. This CDR3 spans 15 amino acids. CDR3 sequence: CASRKSEGGSQPQYF. CDR3 coding DNA: TGTGCCAGCAGGAAATCAGAAGGGGGCAGTCAGCCCCAGTATTTT.

This clonotype has at least ten counts. The V and J genes are TRBV29-1 and TRBJ1-2, with D perhaps TRBD1 (6 bases). Trimming pared 6 bases from V and 13 bases from J, leaving 15 bases between. The CDR3 runs to 10 residues. Germline-derived CDR1 and CDR2 are SQVTM and ANQGSEA. This chain's CDR3 is CSVRGQLSTF. The CDR3 nucleotides are TGCAGCGTCCGAGGACAGCTCTCCACCTTC.

This clonotype has only a few counts. V gene TRBV19 combines with J gene TRBJ1-2; perhaps TRBD1 as D (5 bases). The V end lost 4 bases, the J end lost 6 bases, and 18 bases lay between the germline ends. The germline CDR1 and CDR2 sequences are LNHDA and SQIVND (reference sequence). This CDR3 contains 15 residues. The CDR3 sequence is CASSKPFLGLHGYTF. Written as DNA, the CDR3 is TGTGCCAGTAGTAAACCATTTCTGGGGCTCCATGGCTACACCTTC.

The gene calls are TRBV20-1 and TRBJ1-4; 7 bases map to TRBD1. Per germline, CDR1 DFQATT and CDR2 SNEGSKA (reference sequence). CDR3 length: 15 amino acids. Unmatched junction bases numbered 4, after V lost 0 bases and J lost 3 bases. The CDR3 DNA reads as TGCAGTGCTAGAGATACGGGACAGCCTAATGAAAAACTGTTTTTT. This sequence encodes CSARDTGQPNEKLFF.

This clonotype was observed many times. The chain employs TRBV7-2 and TRBJ2-5; 8 bases agree with TRBD1. From germline, CDR1 is SGHTA and CDR2 FQGNSA. The length of the CDR3 is 14 residues. The V segment lost 5 bases and the J segment 5 bases; nucleotides outside the gene matches: 7. In DNA form, the CDR3 reads TGTGCCAGCAGCAACCGACAGGGGCGCGAGACCCAGTACTTC. It translates to CASSNRQGRETQYF. Full variable domain (remainder filled in from reference TRBV7-2 and TRBJ2-5): GAGVSQSPSNKVTEKGKDVELRCDPISGHTALYWYRQSLGQGLEFLIYFQGNSAPDKSGLPSDRFSAERTGGSVSTLTIQRTQQEDSAVYLCASSNRQGRETQYFGPGTRLLVL.

V is TRBV24-1 and J is TRBJ2-5, with 9 bases that match TRBD2. In germline, CDR1 is KGHDR, CDR2 SFDVKD. The CDR3 length is 15 residues. The CDR3 DNA reads TGTGCTCAATACCTAGCGGGGCTTAGTGGAGAGACCCAGTACTTC. This translates into CAQYLAGLSGETQYF.

V usage is TRBV10-3 and J usage is TRBJ1-4; no clear D gene. The germline V and J ends were trimmed by 2 bases and 8 bases, with 12 bases remaining between them. Germline V CDR1 and CDR2: ENHRY, SYGVKD. The CDR3 totals 14 residues. The CDR3 region has the DNA TGTGCCATCAGTGAGGCGGTTGTTGGGGAAAAACTGTTTTTT. This sequence encodes CAISEAVVGEKLFF.

The chain combines TRBV19 with TRBJ2-6, with a possible D match to TRBD2 (10 bases). The CDR3 runs to 18 residues. V gave up 5 bases and J gave up 1 base, with 18 bases separating them. Looked up from germline, CDR1 is LNHDA and CDR2 is SQIVND (reference sequence). For the CDR3, the DNA is TGTGCCAGTAGTCTCACTAGCGGGACAGGGTCTGGGGCCAACGTCCTGACTTTC. Residues: CASSLTSGTGSGANVLTF.

This clonotype has only a few counts. In DNA, the CDR3 is TGTGCCAGCAGCCAACTCCGGGACAGGGGGAACTATGGCTACACCTTC. Residues: CASSQLRDRGNYGYTF. The V and J genes are TRBV2 and TRBJ1-2; 11 nucleotides line up with TRBD1. Germline CDR1 and CDR2: SNHLY and FYNNEI. The V and J ends lost 6 bases and 2 bases, in that order; junction bases with no gene match: 8. This CDR3 spans 16 amino acids.

V and J are TRBV29-1 and TRBJ1-1, with TRBD1 matching 7 bases. The CDR3 loop spans 12 amino acids. Germline assignment: CDR1 SQVTM and CDR2 ANQGSEA. J lost 7 bases, V lost 7 bases, and 9 bases had no gene match. CDR3 amino acids: CSASGQAFEAFF. CDR3 DNA: TGCAGCGCCTCAGGACAGGCATTTGAAGCTTTCTTT.

This clonotype has more than one count but fewer than ten. The rearrangement uses TRBV7-9 and TRBJ1-6, with unresolved D. The CDR3 covers 15 residues. Germline values: CDR1 SEHNR, CDR2 FQNEAQ (reference sequence). Trimming removed 3 bases at V and 5 bases at J, with 11 bases between. CDR3 nucleotide sequence: TGTGCCAGCAGCTTTTTCCGCCTTGATAATTCACCCCTCCACTTT. The encoded protein is CASSFFRLDNSPLHF.

The chain couples TRBV10-2 to TRBJ2-2; D perhaps matches TRBD2 (7 bases). The CDR3 loop spans 15 amino acids. Germline V lookup: CDR1 WSHSY, CDR2 SAAADI. V was cut by 4 bases and J by 1 base, with 10 bases left in between. The CDR3 DNA follows: TGCGCCAGCAGTGTAGGGGGGGAGAACACCGGGGAGCTGTTTTTT. Residues: CASSVGGENTGELFF.

This clonotype was recorded many times. The chain recombines TRBV7-2 with TRBJ1-1, with a weak D call TRBD1 (5 bases). Looked up from germline, CDR1 is SGHTA and CDR2 is FQGNSA. There are 11 residues in the CDR3. Trimming shortened V by 9 bases and J by 3 bases, and 8 bases separated the two germline ends. CDR3 coding DNA: TGTGCCAGTGAGGGGTACACTGAAGCTTTCTTT. This gives the protein CASEGYTEAFF.

The chain employs TRBV7-9 and TRBJ1-2; D unresolved. Germline CDR1 and CDR2: SEHNR and FQNEAQ (reference sequence). This CDR3 comprises 14 residues. V was pared by 3 bases and J by 3 bases, with 11 bases between. The CDR3 DNA is TGTGCCAGCAGCTTTATTGATCGCCACTATGGCTACACCTTC. This translates into CASSFIDRHYGYTF.

This clonotype occurred a few times. This sequence joins TRBV11-1 and TRBJ2-2, with 10 bases that match TRBD2. Germline V gene lookup returns CDR1 SGHAT and CDR2 FQDESV (reference sequence). Unmatched junction bases numbered 14, after V lost 7 bases and J lost 6 bases. The CDR3 contains 17 residues. The CDR3 coding sequence is TGTGCCAGCACCCGGGACTCGGCTAGCGGGGGCTCCGGGGAGCTGTTTTTT. This sequence encodes CASTRDSASGGSGELFF.

The V call is TRBV2, the J call TRBJ2-3; D may be TRBD2 (5 bases). Germline values: CDR1 SNHLY, CDR2 FYNNEI. CDR3 length equals 15 residues. V lost 3 bases and J lost 4, with 14 bases in between. CDR3 sequence (DNA): TGTGCCAGCAGTGATGGCCTAGCCGTCGCAGATACGCAGTATTTT. This gives the protein CASSDGLAVADTQYF.

The genes are TRBV5-1 and TRBJ1-2; 10 bases align to TRBD1. The trim removed 1 base at V and 2 bases at J, leaving 5 bases unmatched. Germline values: CDR1 SGHRS, CDR2 YFSETQ. This CDR3 contains 16 residues. The CDR3 DNA is TGCGCCAGCAGCTTGAAGGGACAGGGGCAGAACTATGGCTACACCTTC. Its translation is CASSLKGQGQNYGYTF.

The CDR3 DNA reads TGTGCCAGCAGTTATGGCGGGCTAGCGGGATCGGGAGAGACCCAGTACTTC. This sequence encodes CASSYGGLAGSGETQYF. This chain links TRBV6-5 with TRBJ2-5, with 9 nucleotides matching TRBD2. This CDR3 is 17 amino acids long. The germline V gene encodes CDR1 MNHEY and CDR2 SVGAGI. Losses at the gene ends were 3 bases for V and 4 bases for J; bases not matched to a gene: 12.

This clonotype came up a few times. V gene TRBV2 combines with J gene TRBJ1-4; D may be TRBD1 (5 bases). The CDR3 has 16 amino acids. CDR1 is SNHLY, CDR2 FYNNEI, per germline. V dropped 4 bases and J dropped 5 bases, with 17 bases sitting between them. The CDR3 nucleotides are TGTGCCAGCAGTGGTTATGACAGATCTCCAAATGAAAAACTGTTTTTT. Protein: CASSGYDRSPNEKLFF.

This clonotype has ten or more counts. The chain couples TRBV2 to TRBJ1-2, with D hard to call. Trimming stripped 1 base from V and 4 bases from J, with 7 bases between. This CDR3 has 13 amino acids. CDR1 is SNHLY, CDR2 FYNNEI, per germline. CDR3 residues: CASSEEMSYGYTF. CDR3 in DNA: TGTGCCAGCAGTGAAGAGATGTCCTATGGCTACACCTTC.

This chain uses TRBV7-2 with TRBJ1-2; 7 bases line up with TRBD1. V was clipped by 1 base and J by 4 bases; unmatched bases: 9. CDR3 length equals 16 residues. Germline V gene sequence: CDR1 SGHTA, CDR2 FQGNSA. The CDR3 spells CASSLGDSGYIYGYTF. Here the CDR3 DNA reads TGTGCCAGCAGCTTAGGGGACAGCGGGTATATCTATGGCTACACCTTC.

About this clonotype itself: With a much larger clone just one base away, this may be a read error. The chain has TRBV10-2 and TRBJ1-2, with D maybe TRBD1 (5 bases). V was clipped by 8 bases and J by 3 bases, with 13 bases between them. Per the germline V gene, CDR1 is WSHSY and CDR2 is SAAADI. This CDR3 has 13 residues. The CDR3 here is CASGGTGDYGYTF. The CDR3 DNA sequence: TGCGCCAGCGGTGGGACTGGCGACTATGGCTACACCTTC.

This clonotype has more than one count but fewer than ten. This chain uses TRBV3-1 with TRBJ2-5, with D possibly TRBD1 on 6 matching bases. This CDR3 spans 15 amino acids. Trimming took 0 bases from V and 5 from J, leaving 13 bases between them. Per the germline V gene, CDR1 is LGHDT and CDR2 is YNNKEL (reference sequence). The CDR3 region is CASSQETGFRETQYF. The DNA of the CDR3 is TGTGCCAGCAGCCAAGAAACAGGGTTTCGGGAGACCCAGTACTTC.

This chain uses TRBV24-1 with TRBJ2-5; D may be TRBD2 (6 bases). This CDR3 has 13 residues. V lost 5 bases to trimming and J lost 9 bases, with 15 bases between them. The germline CDR1 and CDR2 sequences are KGHDR and SFDVKD. CDR3 DNA sequence: TGTGCCACCAGTGCGGGGGAGTATCAGCCCCAGTACTTC. This translates into CATSAGEYQPQYF.

As to this clonotype: Possible read error: a much larger clone is one base away. This likely comes from a read error, as the CDR3 has no conserved phenylalanine or tryptophan at its end. V usage is TRBV10-2 and J usage is TRBJ2-7, with D perhaps matching TRBD1 (5 bases). The CDR3 is 15 amino acids. Germline loops: CDR1 WSHSY, CDR2 SAAADI. Trimming left V 2 bases short and J 3 bases short, with 14 bases between. The CDR3 bases are TGCGCCAGCAGTGAGGCTACAGGCCCGATCTACGAGCAGTACTCC. Protein product: CASSEATGPIYEQYS.

The V call is TRBV12-3 or TRBV12-4, the J call TRBJ1-5; D not resolved. This CDR3 comprises 14 residues. V gave up 1 base and J gave up 6 bases, with 10 bases separating them. CDR3 sequence (DNA): TGTGCCAGCAGTTTAGTCCGGGGAACTCAGCCCCAGCATTTT. Amino acid sequence: CASSLVRGTQPQHF.

A note on this clonotype: A much larger clone lies a single base off, so this may be a read error. CDR3 DNA: TGTGCCACCAGCTTACACGGGCAGCCCCAGCATTTT. Protein sequence: CATSLHGQPQHF. The chain couples TRBV24-1 to TRBJ1-5; D is uncertain. V lost 7 bases and J 7 bases, leaving 10 bases between the germline ends. Germline CDR1 and CDR2: KGHDR and SFDVKD. This CDR3 spans 12 amino acids.